These T cell receptor beta chains were read from a single sample in a study of blood T cell repertoires in COVID-19. TCRdb keeps only in-frame clones here, not all; method: immunoSEQ multiplex PCR. The top ten clones hold under 7% of a sample with about 200,000 clones, around 75% of them seen once. Sequenced material: peripheral blood. These receptor sequences come from a woman between 40 and 55 years old with COVID-19, enrolled during active disease. The CDR3 runs from the conserved cysteine through the conserved F or W. Each record gives: clone size, V gene, J gene, D gene, CDR3 protein, CDR3 DNA. D genes are given only for firm matches. The listing skips clone size in some rows; elsewhere it reads once, few, many or a size class.

abundance: .
v_gene: TRBV7-2
j_gene: TRBJ2-1
d_gene: TRBD2
CDR3aa: CASSLSGIAGDGEQFF
CDR3nt: TGTGCCAGCAGCTTATCGGGGATAGCGGGAGACGGTGAGCAGTTCTTC

abundance: .
v_gene: TRBV27
j_gene: TRBJ1-1
d_gene: .
CDR3aa: CASSLGAMNTEAFF
CDR3nt: TGTGCCAGCAGTCTAGGGGCTATGAACACTGAAGCTTTCTTT

abundance: .
v_gene: TRBV12-3/TRBV12-4
j_gene: TRBJ2-3
d_gene: .
CDR3aa: CASSLEYQKYF
CDR3nt: TGTGCCAGCAGTTTAGAATACCAGAAGTATTTT

abundance: .
v_gene: TRBV18
j_gene: TRBJ1-4
d_gene: TRBD1
CDR3aa: CASSPTGNEKLFF
CDR3nt: TGTGCCAGCTCACCGACAGGGAACGAAAAACTGTTTTTT

abundance: once
v_gene: TRBV30
j_gene: TRBJ2-2
d_gene: TRBD1
CDR3aa: CAWSPLGQGRRTGELFF
CDR3nt: TGTGCCTGGAGCCCTCTCGGACAGGGGCGGCGCACCGGGGAGCTGTTTTTT

abundance: .
v_gene: TRBV5-1
j_gene: TRBJ1-3
d_gene: .
CDR3aa: CASSLGTAGNTIYF
CDR3nt: TGCGCCAGCAGCTTGGGAACAGCTGGAAACACCATATATTTT

abundance: once
v_gene: TRBV6-4
j_gene: TRBJ1-2
d_gene: .
CDR3aa: CASSATGYGYTF
CDR3nt: TGTGCCAGCAGTGCAACAGGCTATGGCTACACCTTC

abundance: .
v_gene: TRBV4-3
j_gene: TRBJ2-1
d_gene: TRBD2
CDR3aa: CASTLEGGGASNEQFF
CDR3nt: TGCGCCAGCACACTTGAGGGCGGGGGGGCTTCCAATGAGCAGTTCTTC

abundance: .
v_gene: TRBV5-8
j_gene: TRBJ2-4
d_gene: .
CDR3aa: CASSSGGWGLQNIQYF
CDR3nt: TGTGCCAGCAGCTCGGGGGGCTGGGGGCTCCAAAACATTCAGTACTTC

abundance: once
v_gene: TRBV6-1
j_gene: TRBJ1-6
d_gene: .
CDR3aa: CASSEEDRWGSYNSPLHF
CDR3nt: TGTGCCAGCAGTGAGGAGGACCGGTGGGGCTCCTATAATTCACCCCTCCACTTT

abundance: .
v_gene: TRBV19
j_gene: TRBJ1-3
d_gene: .
CDR3aa: CASDGTYGNTIYF
CDR3nt: TGTGCCAGTGACGGGACATACGGAAACACCATATATTTT

abundance: .
v_gene: TRBV18
j_gene: TRBJ2-7
d_gene: TRBD2
CDR3aa: CASSPELAGENEQYF
CDR3nt: TGTGCCAGCTCACCAGAACTAGCGGGAGAGAACGAGCAGTACTTC

abundance: .
v_gene: TRBV24-1
j_gene: TRBJ2-1
d_gene: .
CDR3aa: CATSDSSSRVNEQFF
CDR3nt: TGTGCCACCAGTGACTCATCCTCCAGGGTGAATGAGCAGTTCTTC

abundance: few
v_gene: TRBV6-5
j_gene: TRBJ1-1
d_gene: .
CDR3aa: CASSYKWSGNTEAFF
CDR3nt: TGTGCCAGCAGTTACAAGTGGTCAGGGAACACTGAAGCTTTCTTT

abundance: .
v_gene: TRBV7-3
j_gene: TRBJ2-3
d_gene: TRBD2
CDR3aa: CASSRGGTDTQYF
CDR3nt: TGTGCCAGCAGTCGGGGGGGCACAGATACGCAGTATTTT

abundance: .
v_gene: TRBV9
j_gene: TRBJ2-1
d_gene: .
CDR3aa: CASSVGGRAYNEQFF
CDR3nt: TGTGCCAGCAGCGTAGGAGGCAGGGCCTACAATGAGCAGTTCTTC

abundance: .
v_gene: TRBV30
j_gene: TRBJ2-7
d_gene: TRBD2
CDR3aa: CAWPEGLAGGDFGEQYF
CDR3nt: TGTGCCTGGCCAGAGGGACTAGCGGGAGGGGACTTTGGGGAGCAGTACTTC

abundance: .
v_gene: TRBV7-7
j_gene: TRBJ2-3
d_gene: .
CDR3aa: CASSVGPGMGDTQYF
CDR3nt: TGTGCCAGCAGCGTAGGGCCGGGGATGGGGGATACGCAGTATTTT

abundance: .
v_gene: TRBV5-4
j_gene: TRBJ2-7
d_gene: .
CDR3aa: CASSPGPSDEQYF
CDR3nt: TGTGCCAGCAGCCCAGGGCCAAGCGACGAGCAGTACTTC

abundance: .
v_gene: TRBV5-1
j_gene: TRBJ2-1
d_gene: .
CDR3aa: CASSTGWGRDNEQFF
CDR3nt: TGCGCCAGCAGCACCGGCTGGGGCAGGGACAATGAGCAGTTCTTC

abundance: .
v_gene: TRBV5-1
j_gene: TRBJ1-1
d_gene: .
CDR3aa: CASSFSRGGETEAFF
CDR3nt: TGCGCCAGCAGCTTCTCCAGGGGTGGGGAGACTGAAGCTTTCTTT

abundance: .
v_gene: TRBV9
j_gene: TRBJ2-2
d_gene: TRBD2
CDR3aa: CASSVESGRLTGELFF
CDR3nt: TGTGCCAGCAGCGTAGAGAGCGGGAGGTTAACCGGGGAGCTGTTTTTT

abundance: .
v_gene: TRBV3-1/TRBV3-2
j_gene: TRBJ2-7
d_gene: .
CDR3aa: CASSPGAYSYEQYF
CDR3nt: TGTGCCAGCAGCCCAGGGGCCTACTCCTACGAGCAGTACTTC

abundance: few
v_gene: TRBV27
j_gene: TRBJ1-1
d_gene: .
CDR3aa: CASSFAVRNTEAFF
CDR3nt: TGTGCCAGCAGTTTTGCAGTAAGAAACACTGAAGCTTTCTTT

abundance: .
v_gene: TRBV7-2
j_gene: TRBJ1-5
d_gene: TRBD1
CDR3aa: CASSLAGGQGAPNQPQHF
CDR3nt: TGTGCCAGCAGCTTAGCCGGCGGGCAGGGGGCCCCCAATCAGCCCCAGCATTTT

abundance: .
v_gene: TRBV20-1
j_gene: TRBJ2-3
d_gene: .
CDR3aa: CSASPSPDTQYF
CDR3nt: TGCAGTGCTAGTCCTAGTCCGGATACGCAGTATTTT

abundance: .
v_gene: TRBV9
j_gene: TRBJ2-1
d_gene: TRBD2
CDR3aa: CASSVAWRENNEQFF
CDR3nt: TGTGCCAGCAGCGTAGCTTGGCGGGAGAACAATGAGCAGTTCTTC

abundance: .
v_gene: TRBV19
j_gene: TRBJ1-5
d_gene: TRBD1
CDR3aa: CASSVQGDQPQHF
CDR3nt: TGTGCCAGTAGTGTTCAGGGGGATCAGCCCCAGCATTTT

abundance: .
v_gene: TRBV5-6
j_gene: TRBJ1-5
d_gene: .
CDR3aa: CASSLTGNQPQHF
CDR3nt: TGTGCCAGCAGCTTAACAGGGAATCAGCCCCAGCATTTT

abundance: .
v_gene: TRBV6-5
j_gene: TRBJ2-7
d_gene: TRBD2
CDR3aa: CAILAGGPYEQYF
CDR3nt: TGTGCGATCTTAGCGGGAGGGCCCTACGAGCAGTACTTC

abundance: .
v_gene: TRBV6-6
j_gene: TRBJ2-7
d_gene: TRBD1
CDR3aa: CASSYLGQGYEQYF
CDR3nt: TGTGCCAGCAGTTACTTGGGACAGGGCTACGAGCAGTACTTC

abundance: .
v_gene: TRBV6-5
j_gene: TRBJ2-7
d_gene: .
CDR3aa: CASSWGDRSYEQYF
CDR3nt: TGTGCCAGCAGTTGGGGGGATAGGTCCTACGAGCAGTACTTC

abundance: .
v_gene: TRBV7-2
j_gene: TRBJ2-7
d_gene: TRBD1
CDR3aa: CASSSTGGGPYEQYF
CDR3nt: TGTGCCAGCAGCTCGACAGGGGGAGGTCCCTACGAGCAGTACTTC

abundance: .
v_gene: TRBV7-8
j_gene: TRBJ2-7
d_gene: .
CDR3aa: CASSLAAVSYEQYF
CDR3nt: TGTGCCAGCAGCTTAGCGGCAGTCTCCTACGAGCAGTACTTC

abundance: few
v_gene: TRBV4-3
j_gene: TRBJ1-2
d_gene: .
CDR3aa: CASSQRLTGSSGYTF
CDR3nt: TGCGCCAGCAGCCAAAGGTTGACAGGTTCAAGTGGCTACACCTTC

abundance: .
v_gene: TRBV9
j_gene: TRBJ2-1
d_gene: TRBD2
CDR3aa: CASSKDLSGGAHNEQFF
CDR3nt: TGTGCCAGCAGCAAGGACTTGAGCGGGGGGGCACACAATGAGCAGTTCTTC

abundance: .
v_gene: TRBV6-5
j_gene: TRBJ2-3
d_gene: TRBD2
CDR3aa: CASSYEAGGVGDTQYF
CDR3nt: TGTGCCAGCAGTTATGAGGCGGGGGGGGTAGGAGATACGCAGTATTTT

abundance: .
v_gene: TRBV29-1
j_gene: TRBJ2-4
d_gene: TRBD1
CDR3aa: CSVEVRAYPGGMGAAKNIQYF
CDR3nt: TGCAGCGTTGAAGTCCGAGCTTATCCAGGGGGCATGGGGGCGGCCAAAAACATTCAGTACTTC

abundance: .
v_gene: TRBV7-9
j_gene: TRBJ1-2
d_gene: .
CDR3aa: CASSLGAGHYGYTF
CDR3nt: TGTGCCAGCAGCTTAGGGGCAGGGCACTATGGCTACACCTTC

abundance: .
v_gene: TRBV7-2
j_gene: TRBJ2-7
d_gene: TRBD1
CDR3aa: CASSAQDRGVYEQYF
CDR3nt: TGTGCCAGCAGCGCCCAAGACAGGGGCGTCTACGAGCAGTACTTC

abundance: .
v_gene: TRBV7-2
j_gene: TRBJ2-2
d_gene: TRBD2
CDR3aa: CATLAGGPTGELFF
CDR3nt: TGTGCCACCCTAGCGGGAGGGCCCACCGGGGAGCTGTTTTTT

abundance: .
v_gene: TRBV4-2
j_gene: TRBJ2-3
d_gene: TRBD2
CDR3aa: CASSQDWRAGGAVDTQYF
CDR3nt: TGTGCCAGCAGCCAAGATTGGAGAGCGGGGGGGGCGGTAGATACGCAGTATTTT

abundance: .
v_gene: TRBV7-2
j_gene: TRBJ1-2
d_gene: .
CDR3aa: CASSRTRDYGYTF
CDR3nt: TGTGCCAGCTCCCGGACTCGGGACTATGGCTACACCTTC

abundance: .
v_gene: TRBV27
j_gene: TRBJ2-3
d_gene: TRBD2
CDR3aa: CASSLGSSGTDTQYF
CDR3nt: TGTGCCAGCAGTTTAGGGTCTAGCGGGACAGATACGCAGTATTTT

abundance: .
v_gene: TRBV5-1
j_gene: TRBJ1-2
d_gene: TRBD1
CDR3aa: CASSLEGQGSDYTF
CDR3nt: TGCGCCAGCAGCTTGGAAGGACAGGGTTCCGACTACACCTTC

abundance: .
v_gene: TRBV18
j_gene: TRBJ1-2
d_gene: TRBD1
CDR3aa: CASSLGTGYGYTF
CDR3nt: TGTGCCAGCTCACTCGGGACAGGGTATGGCTACACCTTC

abundance: .
v_gene: TRBV6-4
j_gene: TRBJ1-2
d_gene: TRBD1
CDR3aa: CASSGTGEGYTF
CDR3nt: TGTGCCAGCAGTGGGACAGGGGAAGGCTACACCTTC

abundance: .
v_gene: TRBV5-5
j_gene: TRBJ1-5
d_gene: TRBD1
CDR3aa: CASSPGTGGYISNQPQHF
CDR3nt: TGTGCCAGCAGCCCCGGGACAGGGGGCTACATTAGCAATCAGCCCCAGCATTTT

abundance: .
v_gene: TRBV7-3
j_gene: TRBJ2-7
d_gene: .
CDR3aa: CASSSLQGSEQYF
CDR3nt: TGTGCCAGCAGCTCCCTACAGGGTAGCGAGCAGTACTTC

abundance: once
v_gene: TRBV7-6
j_gene: TRBJ2-5
d_gene: .
CDR3aa: CASSLAGQQETQYF
CDR3nt: TGTGCCAGCAGCCTCGCGGGACAGCAAGAGACCCAGTACTTC

abundance: .
v_gene: TRBV28
j_gene: TRBJ2-2
d_gene: .
CDR3aa: CASSLGGAGTGELFF
CDR3nt: TGTGCCAGCAGTTTAGGGGGGGCTGGCACCGGGGAGCTGTTTTTT

abundance: .
v_gene: TRBV3-1/TRBV3-2
j_gene: TRBJ2-7
d_gene: .
CDR3aa: CATSLSSYEQYF
CDR3nt: TGTGCCACCTCACTGAGCTCCTACGAGCAGTACTTC

abundance: .
v_gene: TRBV27
j_gene: TRBJ2-5
d_gene: .
CDR3aa: CASSPLLARGQYQETQYF
CDR3nt: TGTGCCAGCAGTCCCCTACTAGCTCGGGGACAGTACCAAGAGACCCAGTACTTC

abundance: .
v_gene: TRBV10-3
j_gene: TRBJ2-3
d_gene: .
CDR3aa: CAISESGGANTDTQYF
CDR3nt: TGTGCCATCAGTGAGTCGGGGGGGGCCAACACAGATACGCAGTATTTT

abundance: .
v_gene: TRBV5-1
j_gene: TRBJ1-2
d_gene: .
CDR3aa: CASSLAGGGGYTF
CDR3nt: TGCGCCAGCAGCTTGGCGGGGGGCGGTGGCTACACCTTC

abundance: .
v_gene: TRBV30
j_gene: TRBJ2-5
d_gene: .
CDR3aa: CAWSVLAETQYF
CDR3nt: TGTGCCTGGAGTGTATTGGCAGAGACCCAGTACTTC

abundance: .
v_gene: TRBV30
j_gene: TRBJ1-1
d_gene: .
CDR3aa: CAGQSRGMGEAFF
CDR3nt: TGTGCCGGTCAAAGTAGGGGGATGGGGGAAGCTTTCTTT

abundance: .
v_gene: TRBV4-3
j_gene: TRBJ2-1
d_gene: TRBD1
CDR3aa: CASSWDRRQYNEQFF
CDR3nt: TGCGCCAGCAGCTGGGACAGGCGTCAGTACAATGAGCAGTTCTTC

abundance: .
v_gene: TRBV14
j_gene: TRBJ1-2
d_gene: TRBD1
CDR3aa: CASSHGTGAFSYTF
CDR3nt: TGTGCCAGCAGCCACGGGACAGGAGCTTTCAGCTACACCTTC

abundance: .
v_gene: TRBV5-1
j_gene: TRBJ1-2
d_gene: TRBD1
CDR3aa: CASSFGTESGGTF
CDR3nt: TGCGCCAGCAGCTTCGGGACAGAGTCCGGTGGCACCTTC